In this sample, the clone carrying this TCR beta chain turned up once. What it binds is not known. The PCR had 60 Vbeta and 13 Jbeta primers. Generated by immunoSEQ multiplex PCR, the TCRdb table keeps only in-frame clones and is missing some. The table has some 65,000 clones, 78% seen once; the top ten hold 2.5% to 3.5%. V lost 3 bases and J lost 0; bases outside the gene matches: 15. Germline CDR1 SGHTA, CDR2 FQGNSA. This CDR3 is 19 amino acids long. The sample belongs to a study of cytomegalovirus exposure and HLA in healthy donors. Whole-study results and caveats: In presence/absence analyses, roughly uniform sequencing depth across donors was assumed. A few of the chains that were CMV-associated were confirmed in vitro to be specific for CMV antigens. The number of N-insertions in an Asian-associated ancestry cluster was reportedly below the 666-donor mean in a later analysis.

Sequenced sample: PBMCs. The chain has TRBV7-2 and TRBJ1-2; 8 bases map to TRBD1. The clonotype was recovered from a girl aged 5-17 years in good health and CMV-seropositive. CDR3 DNA: TGTGCCAGCAGCTTTAGCCCCCTTCGGACAGGGATAGCTAACTATGGCTACACCTTC. It yields the protein CASSFSPLRTGIANYGYTF.